The text below deals with one TCR beta chain. Its antigen is still unknown. The data stem from a study of T-cell reconstitution after alpha-beta-depleted transplantation in children. Overall study findings and caveats: Roughly two months post-transplant, alpha-beta T cells reportedly originated from several hundred graft clones that had expanded.

The authors prepared the TCRbeta library with unique molecular identifiers. Via MiXCR, TCRdb re-called the PCR reads, giving one row per CDR3 protein. The table lists around 370,000 distinct CDR3 sequences, about a sixth of them singletons. The CDR3 totals 14 residues. Between the trimmed V and J ends, which lost 0 bases and 7 bases, there was a span of 13 bases. Germline assignment: CDR1 SGHRS and CDR2 YFSETQ. The chain links TRBV5-1 to TRBJ2-5; no clear D. This TCR was sampled from a male patient aged 2 to 9 who had a stem cell transplant for acute lymphoblastic leukemia, so the T cells may come from the graft donor. Sequences were derived from PBMCs, mostly from graft donor cells, sampled 360 days after TCRalphabeta/CD19-depleted stem cell transplant. CDR3 DNA: TGCGCCAGCAGCTTGGTCTGGACGACGGGGACCCAGTACTTC. Protein: CASSLVWTTGTQYF. The full variable domain, in which reference TRBV5-1 and TRBJ2-5 provide the parts outside the CDR3, is KAGVTQTPRYLIKTRGQQVTLSCSPISGHRSVSWYQQTPGQGLQFLFEYFSETQRNKGNFPGRFSGRQFSNSRSEMNVSTLELGDSALYLCASSLVWTTGTQYFGPGTRLLVL.